What follows is one TCR beta chain and its context. As yet, its antigen is unknown. Autoimmune disease history or systemic immunosuppression was exclusionary. This specimen belongs to a study of OX40 agonist ivuxolimab in advanced cancers. In the study overall: Antecedent anti-PD-1, anti-PD-L1 or anti-CTLA-4 therapy was permissible, with roughly 40% having received some. Study-wide results and caveats: Fewer expanded clones were found on average in CD4+ than in CD8+ T cells.

This CDR3 contains 17 residues. CDR1 is SEHNR and CDR2 is FQNEAQ in the germline V gene (reference sequence). V was clipped by 5 bases and J by 4 bases; unmatched bases: 17. Data came from immunoSEQ multiplex PCR; TCRdb stores just in-frame clones and leaves some out. The sample comprises roughly 30,000 clones, about 85% of which are singletons, and roughly 37% rests with the top ten. The chain couples TRBV7-9 to TRBJ2-7; 7 bases are shared with TRBD1. This sample comprised CD4+ or CD8+ T cells sorted from blood, obtained in a trial of the OX40 agonist ivuxolimab. The receptor was derived from an adult with an advanced solid tumor such as melanoma, head and neck, liver or kidney cancer. The CDR3 is CASSPPGGSTPTYEQYF. The CDR3 DNA follows: TGTGCCAGCAGCCCCCCAGGGGGATCGACTCCAACTTACGAGCAGTACTTC.